The T cell receptor beta chain under discussion was sequenced for a study of T cells expressing NK-cell markers. The CDR3 is 15 residues long. Germline lookup yields CDR1 GTSNPN and CDR2 SVGIG (reference sequence). TCRdb re-called the 5' RACE reads and gives one entry per CDR3 protein, without DNA. Its table records approximately 460,000 distinct CDR3 sequences. The receptor was derived from a woman between 18 and 75 years old in good health. This chain connects TRBV30 to TRBJ2-2. Sequenced: blood T cells: a sorted CD56 or NKG2C T cell subset, CD4+ or CD8+ T cells, or bulk PBMC T cells (not recorded which). This CDR3 reads CAWSVLGSNTGELFF.